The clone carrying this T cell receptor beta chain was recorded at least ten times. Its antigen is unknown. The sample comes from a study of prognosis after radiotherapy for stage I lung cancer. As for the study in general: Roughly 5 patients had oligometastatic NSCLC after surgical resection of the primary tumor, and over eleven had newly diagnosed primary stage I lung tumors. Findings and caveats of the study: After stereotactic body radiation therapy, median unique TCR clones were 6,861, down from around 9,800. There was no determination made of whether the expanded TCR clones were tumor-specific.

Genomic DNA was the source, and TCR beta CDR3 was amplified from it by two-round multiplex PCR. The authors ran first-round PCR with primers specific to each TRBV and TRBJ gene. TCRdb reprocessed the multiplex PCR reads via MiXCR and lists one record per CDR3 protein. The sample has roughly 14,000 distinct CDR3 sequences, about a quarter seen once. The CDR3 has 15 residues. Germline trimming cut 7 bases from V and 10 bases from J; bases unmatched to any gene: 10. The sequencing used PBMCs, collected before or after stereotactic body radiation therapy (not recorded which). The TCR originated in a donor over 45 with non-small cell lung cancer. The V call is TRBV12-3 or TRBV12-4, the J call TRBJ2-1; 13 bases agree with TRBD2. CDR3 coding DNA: TGTGCCAGCACCTATTCACTAGCGGGAGGGGGCGAGCAGTTCTTC. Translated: CASTYSLAGGGEQFF.